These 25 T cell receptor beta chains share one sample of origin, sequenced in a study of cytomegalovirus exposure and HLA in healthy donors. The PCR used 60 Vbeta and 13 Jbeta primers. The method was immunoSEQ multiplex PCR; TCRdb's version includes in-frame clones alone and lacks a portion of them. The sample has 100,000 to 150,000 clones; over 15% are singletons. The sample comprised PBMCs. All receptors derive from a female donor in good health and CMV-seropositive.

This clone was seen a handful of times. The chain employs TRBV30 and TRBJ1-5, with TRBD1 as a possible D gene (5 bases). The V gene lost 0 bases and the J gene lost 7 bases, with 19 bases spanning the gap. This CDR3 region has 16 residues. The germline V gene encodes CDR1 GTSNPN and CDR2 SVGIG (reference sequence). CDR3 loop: CAWSVSGWQGGQPQHF. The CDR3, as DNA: TGTGCCTGGAGTGTTAGTGGCTGGCAGGGTGGGCAGCCCCAGCATTTT.

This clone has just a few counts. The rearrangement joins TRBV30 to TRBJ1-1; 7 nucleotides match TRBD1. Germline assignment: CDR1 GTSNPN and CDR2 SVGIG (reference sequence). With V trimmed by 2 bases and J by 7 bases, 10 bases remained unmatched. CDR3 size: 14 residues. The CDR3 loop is CAWSNRGTVSEAFF. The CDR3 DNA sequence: TGTGCCTGGAGTAATAGGGGGACAGTCAGTGAAGCTTTCTTT. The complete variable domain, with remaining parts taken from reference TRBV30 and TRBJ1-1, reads SQTIHQWPATLVQPVGSPLSLECTVEGTSNPNLYWYRQAAGRGLQLLFYSVGIGQISSEVPQNLSASRPQDRQFILSSKKLLLSDSGFYLCAWSNRGTVSEAFFGQGTRLTVV.

CDR3 coding DNA: TGTGCCAGCAGCCCCCGGCCGGGACTAGCGGGAATAACCTACAATGAGCAGTTCTTC. Translation gives CASSPRPGLAGITYNEQFF. V gene TRBV28 combines with J gene TRBJ2-1, with 13 bases identical to TRBD2. V shed 6 bases and J 2 bases; nucleotides not matched to a gene: 13. The CDR3 is 19 residues long. Germline V lookup: CDR1 MDHEN, CDR2 SYDVKM.

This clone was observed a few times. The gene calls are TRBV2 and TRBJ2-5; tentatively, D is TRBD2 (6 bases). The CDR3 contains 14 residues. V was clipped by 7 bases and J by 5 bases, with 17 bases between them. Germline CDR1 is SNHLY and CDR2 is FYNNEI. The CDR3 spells CASNPGAGGETQYF. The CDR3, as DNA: TGTGCCAGCAATCCCGGGGCAGGAGGGGAGACCCAGTACTTC.

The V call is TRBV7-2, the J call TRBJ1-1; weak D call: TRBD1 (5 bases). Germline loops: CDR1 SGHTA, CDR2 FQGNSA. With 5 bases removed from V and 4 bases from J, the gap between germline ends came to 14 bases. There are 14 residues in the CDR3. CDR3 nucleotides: TGTGCCAGCAGCCAAGGGAGGGGTTCCACTGAAGCTTTCTTT. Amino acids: CASSQGRGSTEAFF.

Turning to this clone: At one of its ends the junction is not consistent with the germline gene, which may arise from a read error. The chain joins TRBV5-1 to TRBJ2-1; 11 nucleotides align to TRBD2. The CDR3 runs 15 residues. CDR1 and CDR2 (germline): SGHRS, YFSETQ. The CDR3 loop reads CASRLGLADYNEQFF. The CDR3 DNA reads TGCGCCAGCAGATTGGGACTAGCGGATTACAATGAGCAGTTCTTC.

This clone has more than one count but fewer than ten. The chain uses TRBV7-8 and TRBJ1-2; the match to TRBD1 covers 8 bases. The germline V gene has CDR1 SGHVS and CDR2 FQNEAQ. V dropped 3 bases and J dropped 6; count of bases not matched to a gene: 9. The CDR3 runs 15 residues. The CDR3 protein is CASSFRTGSMDGYTF. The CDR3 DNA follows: TGTGCCAGCAGCTTTCGGACAGGGAGTATGGATGGCTACACCTTC.

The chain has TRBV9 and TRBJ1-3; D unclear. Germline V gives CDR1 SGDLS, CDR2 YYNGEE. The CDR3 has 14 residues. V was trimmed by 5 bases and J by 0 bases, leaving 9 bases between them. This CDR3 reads CASRRSNSGNTIYF. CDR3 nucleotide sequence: TGTGCCAGCAGGAGATCGAACTCTGGAAACACCATATATTTT.

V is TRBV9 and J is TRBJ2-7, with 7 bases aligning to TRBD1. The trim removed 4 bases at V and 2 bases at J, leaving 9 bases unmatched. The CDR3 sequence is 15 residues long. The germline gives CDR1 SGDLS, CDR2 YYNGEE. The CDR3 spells CASSNRDSKTYEQYF. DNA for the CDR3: TGTGCCAGCAGCAACCGGGACAGCAAAACCTACGAGCAGTACTTC.

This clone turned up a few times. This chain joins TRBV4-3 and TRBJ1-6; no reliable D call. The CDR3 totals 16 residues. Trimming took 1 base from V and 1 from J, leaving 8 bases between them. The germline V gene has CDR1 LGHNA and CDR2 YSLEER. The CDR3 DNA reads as TGCGCCAGCAGCCAAGGCAGCGGTTCCTATAATTCACCCCTCCACTTT. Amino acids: CASSQGSGSYNSPLHF.

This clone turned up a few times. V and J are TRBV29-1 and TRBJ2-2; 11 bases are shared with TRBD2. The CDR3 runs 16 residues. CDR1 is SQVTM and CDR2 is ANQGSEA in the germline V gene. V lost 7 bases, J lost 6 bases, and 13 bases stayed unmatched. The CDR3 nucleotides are TGCAGCGCTGGGGAAATAGCGGGGGGGGCCGCCGGGGAGCTGTTTTTT. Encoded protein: CSAGEIAGGAAGELFF.

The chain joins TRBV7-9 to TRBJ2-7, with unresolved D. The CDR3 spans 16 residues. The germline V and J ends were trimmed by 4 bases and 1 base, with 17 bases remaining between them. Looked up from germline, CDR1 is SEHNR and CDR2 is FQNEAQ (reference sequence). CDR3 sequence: CASSSRAYTASYEQYF. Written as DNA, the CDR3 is TGTGCCAGCAGCTCGCGAGCCTATACCGCGTCCTACGAGCAGTACTTC.

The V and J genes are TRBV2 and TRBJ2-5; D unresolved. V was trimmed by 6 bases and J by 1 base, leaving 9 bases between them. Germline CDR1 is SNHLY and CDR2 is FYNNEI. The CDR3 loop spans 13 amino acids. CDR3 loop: CASRSSPQETQYF. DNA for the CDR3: TGTGCCAGCAGGTCCTCCCCCCAAGAGACCCAGTACTTC.

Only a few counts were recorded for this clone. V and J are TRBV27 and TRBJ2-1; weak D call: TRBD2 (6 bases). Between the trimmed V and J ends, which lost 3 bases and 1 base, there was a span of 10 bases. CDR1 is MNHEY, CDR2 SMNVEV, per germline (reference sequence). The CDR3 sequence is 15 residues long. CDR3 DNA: TGTGCCAGCAGTTTTCTCGGAGGGTCCTACAATGAGCAGTTCTTC. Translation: CASSFLGGSYNEQFF.

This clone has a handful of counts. CDR3 loop: CASSDGTVNYGYTF. CDR3 bases: TGTGCCAGCAGCGACGGGACAGTGAACTATGGCTACACCTTC. V gene TRBV9 combines with J gene TRBJ1-2; 7 nucleotides line up with TRBD1. V lost 3 bases to trimming and J lost 2 bases; unmatched junction nucleotides: 4. CDR3 length: 14 residues. Germline-derived CDR1 and CDR2 are SGDLS and YYNGEE.

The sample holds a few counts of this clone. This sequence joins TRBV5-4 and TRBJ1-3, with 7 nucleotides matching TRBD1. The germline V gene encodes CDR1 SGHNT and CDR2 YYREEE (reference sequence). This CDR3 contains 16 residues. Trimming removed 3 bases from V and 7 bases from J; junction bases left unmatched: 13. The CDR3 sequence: CASSSRGEGAHNTIYF. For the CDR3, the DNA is TGTGCCAGCAGCTCTCGGGGTGAGGGGGCGCATAACACCATATATTTT.

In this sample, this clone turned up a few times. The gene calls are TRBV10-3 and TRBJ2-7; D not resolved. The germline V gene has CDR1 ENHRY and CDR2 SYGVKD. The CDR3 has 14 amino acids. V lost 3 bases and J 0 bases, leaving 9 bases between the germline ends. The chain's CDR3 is CAISDGWGSYEQYV. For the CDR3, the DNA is TGTGCCATCAGTGATGGGTGGGGCTCCTACGAGCAGTACGTC.

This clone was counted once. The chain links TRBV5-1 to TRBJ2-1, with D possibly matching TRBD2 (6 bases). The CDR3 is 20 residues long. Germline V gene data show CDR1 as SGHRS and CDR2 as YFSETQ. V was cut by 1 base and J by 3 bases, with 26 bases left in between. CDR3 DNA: TGCGCCAGCAGCTTGCCAGGGCAGGGAGGTAAGCGATTGGGCTACAATGAGCAGTTCTTC. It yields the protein CASSLPGQGGKRLGYNEQFF.

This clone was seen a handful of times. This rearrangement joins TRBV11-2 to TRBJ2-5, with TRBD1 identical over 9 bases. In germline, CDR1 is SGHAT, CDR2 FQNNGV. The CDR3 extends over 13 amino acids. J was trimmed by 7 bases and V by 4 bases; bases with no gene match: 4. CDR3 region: CASSSDRGGTQYF. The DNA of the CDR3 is TGTGCCAGCAGCTCGGACAGGGGAGGGACCCAGTACTTC.

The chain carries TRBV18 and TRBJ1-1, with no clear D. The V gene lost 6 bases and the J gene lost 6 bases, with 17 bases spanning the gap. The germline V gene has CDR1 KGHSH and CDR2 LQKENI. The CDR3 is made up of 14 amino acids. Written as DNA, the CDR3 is TGTGCCAGCTCCCCGACCTGGAGGGAAGCTGAAGCTTTCTTT. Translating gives CASSPTWREAEAFF.

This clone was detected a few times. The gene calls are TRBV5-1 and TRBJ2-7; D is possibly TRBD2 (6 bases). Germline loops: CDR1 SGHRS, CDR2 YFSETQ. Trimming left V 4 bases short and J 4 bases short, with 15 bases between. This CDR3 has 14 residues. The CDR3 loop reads CASSLTRMDYEQYF. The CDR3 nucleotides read TGCGCCAGCAGCCTGACTAGAATGGATTACGAGCAGTACTTC.

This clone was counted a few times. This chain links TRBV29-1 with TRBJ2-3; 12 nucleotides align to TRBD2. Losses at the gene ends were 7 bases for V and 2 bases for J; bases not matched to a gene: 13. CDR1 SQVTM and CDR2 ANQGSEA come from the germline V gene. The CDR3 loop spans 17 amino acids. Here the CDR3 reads CSAEPPLAGGPTDTQYF. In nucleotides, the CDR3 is TGCAGCGCCGAACCCCCCCTAGCGGGGGGGCCCACAGATACGCAGTATTTT.

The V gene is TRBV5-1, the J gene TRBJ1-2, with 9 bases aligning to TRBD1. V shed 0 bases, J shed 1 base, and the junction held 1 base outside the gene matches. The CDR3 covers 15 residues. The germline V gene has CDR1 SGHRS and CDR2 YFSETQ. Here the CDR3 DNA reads TGCGCCAGCAGCTTGGGGACAGGGGTTAACTATGGCTACACCTTC. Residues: CASSLGTGVNYGYTF.

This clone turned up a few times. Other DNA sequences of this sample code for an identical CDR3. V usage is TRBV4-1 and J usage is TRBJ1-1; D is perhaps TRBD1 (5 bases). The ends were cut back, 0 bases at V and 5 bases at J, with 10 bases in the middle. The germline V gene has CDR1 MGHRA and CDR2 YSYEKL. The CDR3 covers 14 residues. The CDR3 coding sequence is TGCGCCAGCAGCCAAGACAGGGAGGGGACTGAAGCTTTCTTT. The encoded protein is CASSQDREGTEAFF.

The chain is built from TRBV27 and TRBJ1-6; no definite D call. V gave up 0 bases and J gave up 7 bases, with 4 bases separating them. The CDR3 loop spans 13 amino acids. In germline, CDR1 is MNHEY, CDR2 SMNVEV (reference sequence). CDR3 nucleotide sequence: TGTGCCAGCAGTTTATCGCGCAATTCACCCCTCCACTTT. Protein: CASSLSRNSPLHF.